This T cell receptor beta chain came from a study of T cell changes during pregnancy in multiple sclerosis. TCRdb keeps only in-frame clones here, not all; method: immunoSEQ multiplex PCR. This sample has around 30,000 clones, with approximately 87% found just once. Germline V gene lookup returns CDR1 GTSNPN and CDR2 SVGIG (reference sequence). V shed 0 bases and J shed 2 bases, with 11 bases lying between them. This CDR3 contains 14 residues. The J gene is TRBJ2-7, the V gene TRBV30; TRBD2 might be the D (6 bases). The sample in question was CD8+ T cells from peripheral blood mononuclear cells, obtained after pregnancy. This clonotype originated in a female donor with multiple sclerosis, enrolled in a pregnancy study. CDR3 in DNA: TGTGCCTGGAGTGTACGGGGAGGTCCCTACGAGCAGTACTTC. It is translated as CAWSVRGGPYEQYF.